A selection of T cell receptor beta chains follows, all from one sample in a study of T cell repertoires in cytomegalovirus infection. One entry per CDR3 protein results from TCRdb running MiXCR on the reads. The sample shows some 400,000 distinct CDR3 sequences, approximately 30% of them seen only once. Sequenced input: PBMCs. These receptors all come from a human donor in good health (CMV status not recorded). Some clones in this sample may be carry-over from other donors' samples. Both conserved end residues are trimmed from each CDR3. Fields, in order: V gene, J gene, CDR3 length, CDR3 protein.

>TRBV20-1|TRBJ1-2|11
SARGRGLGGYT
>TRBV7-9|TRBJ2-5|10
ASNPSGETQY
>TRBV7-9|TRBJ1-1|11
ASRERGNTEAF
>TRBV12-3/TRBV12-4|TRBJ1-6|12
ASSFSLRNSPLH
>TRBV28|TRBJ2-2|11
ASSSDTSGELF
>TRBV7-6|TRBJ2-7|12
ASSLSPAADEQY
>TRBV4-3|TRBJ2-1|13
ASSQGRGAYNEQF
>TRBV15|TRBJ2-3|10
AVGGGTDTQY
>TRBV5-6|TRBJ2-2|15
ASSLTPDRSNTGELF
>TRBV10-3|TRBJ2-1|15
ANSEGAGGGAANEQF
>TRBV12-3/TRBV12-4|TRBJ2-7|12
ASSQRTGAYEQY
>TRBV6-5|TRBJ2-5|12
ARSSDRGRKTQN
>TRBV6-1|TRBJ2-1|14
ASSRTLAGGRNEQF
>TRBV28|TRBJ1-6|12
ASKTDRGGSPLH
>TRBV7-6|TRBJ2-2|12
ASNAVGGTGELL
>TRBV20-1|TRBJ2-1|15
SARDLLGLAGPRQQF
>TRBV11-2|TRBJ1-1|14
ASSLGPSEMNTEAF
>TRBV6-1|TRBJ2-2|13
ASKSREGSTGELF
>TRBV28|TRBJ1-3|13
ASSLSGDPGNTIY
>TRBV14|TRBJ2-1|15
ASSQDHGLAGSNEQF
>TRBV7-9|TRBJ2-7|11
ASTPNSSYEQY
>TRBV19|TRBJ1-2|10
AISDRAGSYT
>TRBV3-1|TRBJ2-3|11
ASSHQGTDTQY
>TRBV5-5|TRBJ2-3|13
ASSSGGEGTDTQY
>TRBV7-8|TRBJ1-1|11
ASSYGGRTEAF
>TRBV2|TRBJ2-5|11
ASKRAVQETQY
>TRBV4-1|TRBJ1-5|13
ASSQDVRVNQPQH
>TRBV20-1|TRBJ2-1|13
SADTFASSYNEQF
>TRBV28|TRBJ1-5|12
ASTLAGSGQPQH
>TRBV7-8|TRBJ2-7|15
ASSSRGLAGDSYEQY
>TRBV19|TRBJ2-2|14
ASSIGQGANTGELF
>TRBV6-5|TRBJ2-1|13
ASRDRGPITGEQF
>TRBV18|TRBJ1-1|13
ASSPLNTDNTEAF
>TRBV4-2|TRBJ1-3|14
ASSPPPGQVGNTIY
>TRBV4-2|TRBJ2-7|13
ASSQEEADPYEQY
>TRBV20-1|TRBJ2-7|12
SVQADGRTYEQY
>TRBV27|TRBJ1-4|12
ASSLTVKAEKLF
>TRBV7-2|TRBJ2-5|11
ASSPRYQETQY
>TRBV7-9|TRBJ1-5|13
ASSPTGGGQQPQK
>TRBV27|TRBJ2-6|16
ASSQRTGGLSGANVLT
>TRBV6-8|TRBJ1-1|11
ASSQRSQAEAF
>TRBV14|TRBJ2-1|14
ASSSSPGLPYNEQF
>TRBV19|TRBJ1-5|13
ASSSKAGGRQPQH